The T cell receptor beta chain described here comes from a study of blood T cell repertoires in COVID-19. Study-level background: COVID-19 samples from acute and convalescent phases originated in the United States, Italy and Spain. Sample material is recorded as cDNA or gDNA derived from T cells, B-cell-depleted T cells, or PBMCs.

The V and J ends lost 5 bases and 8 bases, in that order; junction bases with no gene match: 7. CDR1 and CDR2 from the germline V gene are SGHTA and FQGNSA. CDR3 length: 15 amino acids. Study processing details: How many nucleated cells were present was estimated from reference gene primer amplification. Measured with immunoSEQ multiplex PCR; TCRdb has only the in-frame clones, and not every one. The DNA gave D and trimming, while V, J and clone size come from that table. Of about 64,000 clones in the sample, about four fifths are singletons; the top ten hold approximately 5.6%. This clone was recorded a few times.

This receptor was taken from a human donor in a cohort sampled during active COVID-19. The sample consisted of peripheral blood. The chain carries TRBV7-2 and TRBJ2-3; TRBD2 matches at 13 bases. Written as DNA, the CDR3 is TGTGCCAGCAGCCAGACTAGCGGGGGGCGGGGTACGCAGTATTTT. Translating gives CASSQTSGGRGTQYF.